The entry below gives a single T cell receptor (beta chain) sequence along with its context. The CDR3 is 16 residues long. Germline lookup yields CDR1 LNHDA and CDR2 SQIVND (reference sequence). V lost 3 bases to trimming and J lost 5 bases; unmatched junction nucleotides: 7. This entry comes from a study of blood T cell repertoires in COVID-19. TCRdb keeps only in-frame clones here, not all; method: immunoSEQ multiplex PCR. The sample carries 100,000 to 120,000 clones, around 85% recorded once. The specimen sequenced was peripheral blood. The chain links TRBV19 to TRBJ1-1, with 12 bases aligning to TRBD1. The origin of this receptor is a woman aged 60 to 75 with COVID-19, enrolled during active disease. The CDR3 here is CASSMGQGALFTEAFF. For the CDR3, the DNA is TGTGCCAGTAGTATGGGACAGGGGGCTTTATTTACTGAAGCTTTCTTT.